The 6 T cell receptor beta chains in this list originate from one sample, sequenced in a study of metastatic and nonmetastatic thyroid tumors. TCRdb re-clonotyped the PCR reads via MiXCR. The repertoire includes more than 20,000 clones, approximately 30% of them detected once, and about 5.7% sits in the top ten. Treatment of any kind had been given to no patient before thyroid surgery. The sequenced sample consisted of tumor tissue. These TCRs come from a female donor with papillary thyroid cancer or a benign thyroid nodule (not recorded which). Some clones in this sample may be carry-over from other donors' samples.

The chain recombines TRBV20-1 with TRBJ2-1; D unclear. Looked up from germline, CDR1 is DFQATT and CDR2 is SNEGSKA (reference sequence). The CDR3 runs 16 residues. With 1 base removed from V and 2 bases from J, the gap between germline ends came to 15 bases. The CDR3 DNA reads TGCAGTGCTAGAGTACAGTGGGTATCAGCCTACAATGAGCAGTTCTTC. Amino acids: CSARVQWVSAYNEQFF.

The chain uses TRBV11-2 and TRBJ2-7; D call uncertain. Germline V gives CDR1 SGHAT, CDR2 FQNNGV. This CDR3 contains 14 residues. V was pared by 1 base and J by 1 base, with 8 bases between. CDR3 region: CASSLVRSSYEQYF. CDR3 in DNA: TGTGCCAGCAGCTTAGTGCGGTCTTCCTACGAGCAGTACTTC.

The chain employs TRBV30 and TRBJ2-7, with 9 bases that match TRBD1. This CDR3 is 14 amino acids long. Trimming removed 5 bases from V and 6 bases from J; junction bases left unmatched: 11. The germline V gene encodes CDR1 GTSNPN and CDR2 SVGIG (reference sequence). The CDR3 DNA sequence: TGTGCCTGGTGGGACAGGGTGACGGGTGTCGAGCAGTACTTC. This translates into CAWWDRVTGVEQYF.

This clone was detected many times. V usage is TRBV20-1 and J usage is TRBJ1-5; 11 bases are a match to TRBD1. The length of the CDR3 is 14 residues. V dropped 3 bases and J dropped 6; count of bases not matched to a gene: 4. CDR1 and CDR2 from the germline V gene are DFQATT and SNEGSKA (reference sequence). In nucleotides, the CDR3 is TGCAGTGCTAGTACGGGACAGGGGGTTCAGCCCCAGCATTTT. This gives the protein CSASTGQGVQPQHF.

The chain uses TRBV6-2 or TRBV6-3 and TRBJ2-1; 14 bases line up with TRBD2. Trimming at V came to 6 bases and at J to 7 bases, leaving 2 bases not matched to a gene. This CDR3 is 14 amino acids long. Germline V gives CDR1 MNHEY, CDR2 SVGEGT. CDR3 sequence: CASRGTSGRNEQFF. The CDR3 DNA reads as TGTGCCAGCAGAGGGACTAGCGGGAGAAATGAGCAGTTCTTC.

The chain carries TRBV6-5 and TRBJ2-6, with a weak D call TRBD1 (6 bases). The germline V and J ends were trimmed by 11 bases and 0 bases, with 23 bases remaining between them. Germline-derived CDR1 and CDR2 are MNHEY and SVGAGI. This CDR3 is built from 18 residues. The CDR3 bases are TGTGCCGCCCGGTCTGGCAGGGGCCCCCGCTCTGGGGCCAACGTCCTGACTTTC. This gives the protein CAARSGRGPRSGANVLTF.